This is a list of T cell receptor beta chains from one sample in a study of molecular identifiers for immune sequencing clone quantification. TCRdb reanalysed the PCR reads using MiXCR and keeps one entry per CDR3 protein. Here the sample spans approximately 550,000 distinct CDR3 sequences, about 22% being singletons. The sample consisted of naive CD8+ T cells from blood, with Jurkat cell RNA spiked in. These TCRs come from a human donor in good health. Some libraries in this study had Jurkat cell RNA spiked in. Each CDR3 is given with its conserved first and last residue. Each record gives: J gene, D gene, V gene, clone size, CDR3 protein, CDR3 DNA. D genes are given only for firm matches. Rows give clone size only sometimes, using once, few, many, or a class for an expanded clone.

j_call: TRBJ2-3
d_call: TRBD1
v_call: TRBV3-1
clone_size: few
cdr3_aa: CASSLMGQGEDTQYF
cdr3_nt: TGTGCCAGCAGCCTGATGGGACAGGGGGAAGATACGCAGTATTTT

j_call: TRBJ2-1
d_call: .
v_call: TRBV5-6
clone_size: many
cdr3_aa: CASSATGSSSYNEQFF
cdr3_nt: TGTGCCAGCAGTGCAACAGGGTCCTCCTCCTACAATGAGCAGTTCTTC

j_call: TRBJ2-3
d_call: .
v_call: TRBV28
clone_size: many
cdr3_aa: CASSSTGTRSTDTQYF
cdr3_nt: TGTGCCAGCAGTTCTACCGGGACCCGTAGCACAGATACGCAGTATTTT

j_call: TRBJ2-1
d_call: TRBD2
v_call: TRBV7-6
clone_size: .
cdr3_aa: CASSSTWGNIGGGEDNEQFF
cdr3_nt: TGTGCCAGCAGTTCCACGTGGGGAAATATCGGCGGGGGGGAGGACAATGAGCAGTTCTTC

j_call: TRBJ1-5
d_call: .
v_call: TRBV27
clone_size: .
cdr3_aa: CASSLAQGGQPQHF
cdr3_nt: TGTGCCAGCAGTTTGGCACAAGGAGGTCAGCCCCAGCATTTT

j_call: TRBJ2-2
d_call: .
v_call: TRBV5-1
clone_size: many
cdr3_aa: CASSLNPNTGELFF
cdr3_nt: TGCGCCAGCAGCTTGAATCCGAACACCGGGGAGCTGTTTTTT

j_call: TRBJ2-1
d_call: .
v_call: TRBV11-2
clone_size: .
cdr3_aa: CASLLEDSYNEQFF
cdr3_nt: TGTGCCAGCTTACTGGAGGACAGCTACAATGAGCAGTTCTTC

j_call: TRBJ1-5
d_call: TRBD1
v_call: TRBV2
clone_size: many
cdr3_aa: CASRSGQGTNQPQHF
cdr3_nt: TGTGCCAGCAGATCAGGACAGGGGACTAATCAGCCCCAGCATTTT

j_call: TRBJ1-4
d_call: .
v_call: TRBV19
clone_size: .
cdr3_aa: CASSSPDSATNEKLFF
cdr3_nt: TGTGCCAGTAGTTCCCCGGACAGCGCAACTAATGAAAAACTGTTTTTT

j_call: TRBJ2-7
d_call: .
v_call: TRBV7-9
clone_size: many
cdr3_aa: CASSLTSSYEQYF
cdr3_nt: TGTGCCAGCAGCTTAACTAGCTCCTACGAGCAGTACTTC

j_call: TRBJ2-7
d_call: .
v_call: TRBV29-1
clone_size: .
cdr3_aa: CSVEDQTGVSYEQYF
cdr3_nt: TGCAGCGTTGAAGATCAGACTGGAGTCTCCTACGAGCAGTACTTC

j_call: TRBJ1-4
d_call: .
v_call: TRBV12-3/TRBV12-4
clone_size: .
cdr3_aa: CASSTGGRGSNEKLFF
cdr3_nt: TGTGCCAGCAGTACCGGGGGGCGCGGATCTAATGAAAAACTGTTTTTT

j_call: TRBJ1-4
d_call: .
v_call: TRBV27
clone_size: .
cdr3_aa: CASSLLSGANEKLFF
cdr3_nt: TGTGCCAGCAGTTTACTGTCGGGAGCTAATGAAAAACTGTTTTTT

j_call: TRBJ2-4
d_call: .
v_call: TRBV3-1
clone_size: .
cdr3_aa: CASSPGAGAVWGIQYF
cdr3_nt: TGTGCCAGCAGCCCTGGCGCGGGGGCGGTTTGGGGCATTCAGTACTTC

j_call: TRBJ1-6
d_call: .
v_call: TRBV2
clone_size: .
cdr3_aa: CASRWTASNSPLHF
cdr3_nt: TGTGCCAGCAGATGGACAGCTTCCAATTCACCCCTCCACTTT